What follows are 25 T cell receptor beta chains derived from one specimen sequenced in a study of cytomegalovirus exposure and HLA in healthy donors. With 60 Vbeta and 13 Jbeta primers, the PCR was carried out. Measured with immunoSEQ multiplex PCR; TCRdb has only the in-frame clones, and not every one. The repertoire table contains 96,000 or so clones. The material sequenced was PBMCs. These receptors were obtained from a girl aged 5-17 years in good health and CMV-seropositive.

This chain uses TRBV4-1 with TRBJ1-5; possible D gene TRBD1, 6 bases. Trimming stripped 5 bases from V and 1 base from J, with 12 bases between. CDR1 and CDR2 (germline): MGHRA, YSYEKL. The CDR3 extends over 15 amino acids. CDR3 nucleotide sequence: TGCGCCAGCAGCATAGAACAGGGAAGCAATCAGCCCCAGCATTTT. It codes for CASSIEQGSNQPQHF.

J is TRBJ1-6 and V is TRBV6-5; perhaps TRBD1 as D (5 bases). This CDR3 spans 16 amino acids. V lost 0 bases and J lost 10, with 16 bases in between. Germline V CDR1 and CDR2: MNHEY, SVGAGI. The CDR3 DNA reads TGTGCCAGCAGTTACTCGATTGCACAGGAGGGCTCACCCCTCCACTTT. Translation: CASSYSIAQEGSPLHF.

The chain combines TRBV10-2 with TRBJ2-7; D unclear. CDR3 length: 13 residues. Germline V gives CDR1 WSHSY, CDR2 SAAADI. V was cut by 0 bases and J by 6 bases, with 9 bases left in between. The CDR3 spells CASSESGRTEQYV. CDR3 sequence (DNA): TGCGCCAGCAGTGAGTCGGGCCGAACCGAGCAGTACGTC.

This chain links TRBV13 with TRBJ2-5; 7 nucleotides match TRBD2. Germline trimming cut 5 bases from V and 1 base from J; bases unmatched to any gene: 7. This CDR3 spans 15 amino acids. In germline, CDR1 is PRHDT, CDR2 FYEKMQ (reference sequence). In DNA form, the CDR3 reads TGTGCCAGCAGCGCGATGACTAGCACCCAAGAGACCCAGTACTTC. This translates into CASSAMTSTQETQYF.

The chain joins TRBV27 to TRBJ1-5; 10 bases align to TRBD1. There are 18 residues in the CDR3. Germline V gene lookup returns CDR1 MNHEY and CDR2 SMNVEV (reference sequence). Losses at the gene ends were 6 bases for V and 0 bases for J; bases not matched to a gene: 11. Here the CDR3 reads CASSRGTGDLNSNQPQHF. Here the CDR3 DNA reads TGTGCCAGCAGCCGGGGGACAGGGGACCTAAATAGCAATCAGCCCCAGCATTTT.

J is TRBJ2-7 and V is TRBV7-9; D perhaps matches TRBD2 (6 bases). Trimming took 1 base from V and 2 from J, leaving 9 bases between them. The germline CDR1 and CDR2 sequences are SEHNR and FQNEAQ (reference sequence). The CDR3 extends over 14 amino acids. The CDR3 DNA reads TGTGCCAGCAGCTTAGGGCGGGAAACCTACGAGCAGTACTTC. Its protein product is CASSLGRETYEQYF.

V gene TRBV4-3 combines with J gene TRBJ2-1, with 9 positions matching TRBD1. This CDR3 spans 17 amino acids. With 5 bases clipped from V and 5 bases from J, the junction kept 13 bases outside the gene matches. Germline values: CDR1 LGHNA, CDR2 YSLEER. CDR3 nucleotides: TGCGCCAGCAGCGAAGGTCGTTGGACAGGGGCGGACAATGAGCAGTTCTTC. This gives the protein CASSEGRWTGADNEQFF.

To note about this clone: One junction end disagrees with the germline gene, perhaps due to a read error. CDR3 sequence: CASSLGPGDKQYF. The CDR3 DNA reads as TGCGCCAGCAGCTTGGGACCGGGTGATAAGCAGTATTTT. The chain carries TRBV5-1 and TRBJ2-3; D remains ambiguous. The V gene's germline CDR1 is SGHRS and CDR2 YFSETQ. This CDR3 contains 13 residues.

The chain is built from TRBV28 and TRBJ1-5; 7 bases fit TRBD1. With 2 bases clipped from V and 6 bases from J, the junction kept 7 bases outside the gene matches. CDR3 length: 15 residues. Per the germline V gene, CDR1 is MDHEN and CDR2 is SYDVKM. The CDR3 DNA is TGTGCCAGCAGTTTAGACAGGGAGGACGGTCAGCCCCAGCATTTT. Protein product: CASSLDREDGQPQHF.

The rearrangement joins TRBV7-9 to TRBJ1-4; 7 bases agree with TRBD1. Trimming at V came to 3 bases and at J to 0 bases, leaving 4 bases not matched to a gene. The CDR3 is made up of 16 amino acids. The germline V gene has CDR1 SEHNR and CDR2 FQNEAQ (reference sequence). This CDR3 is CASSLGTVATNEKLFF. The CDR3 DNA sequence: TGTGCCAGCAGCTTGGGGACAGTTGCAACTAATGAAAAACTGTTTTTT.

The chain is built from TRBV9 and TRBJ1-1; the D gene is possibly TRBD1 (6 bases). CDR1 and CDR2 from the germline V gene are SGDLS and YYNGEE. With 4 bases removed from V and 1 base from J, the gap between germline ends came to 14 bases. The CDR3 has 15 amino acids. The CDR3 coding sequence is TGTGCCAGCAGCATTACAGGGCTCCAGAACACTGAAGCTTTCTTT. It codes for CASSITGLQNTEAFF.

The rearrangement uses TRBV6-1 and TRBJ1-6; D remains ambiguous. Deletions cut 4 bases from V and 3 bases from J, with 10 bases between. Germline lookup yields CDR1 MNHNS and CDR2 SASEGT. This CDR3 has 15 residues. Written as DNA, the CDR3 is TGTGCCAGCAGTGTCGCGAGGGACTATAATTCACCCCTCCACTTT. It yields the protein CASSVARDYNSPLHF.

The gene calls are TRBV9 and TRBJ1-2; D is possibly TRBD1 (5 bases). V was cut by 3 bases and J by 6 bases, with 15 bases left in between. This CDR3 region has 14 residues. Germline assignment: CDR1 SGDLS and CDR2 YYNGEE. The CDR3, as DNA: TGTGCCAGCAGCGCACCTGGGGCTGGCCATGGCTACACCTTC. Translation: CASSAPGAGHGYTF.

The chain recombines TRBV6-1 with TRBJ2-7, with 9 bases identical to TRBD2. The CDR3 contains 16 residues. Trimming removed 1 base from V and 4 bases from J; junction bases left unmatched: 8. Germline V gives CDR1 MNHNS, CDR2 SASEGT. DNA for the CDR3: TGTGCCAGCAGTGAAGGTGGCGGGGGGGCCGTTTACGAGCAGTACGTC. Encoded protein: CASSEGGGGAVYEQYV.

J is TRBJ2-1 and V is TRBV9; 10 bases match TRBD2. In germline, CDR1 is SGDLS, CDR2 YYNGEE. This CDR3 region has 15 residues. The junction had 5 bases not matched to a gene; V was cut back by 4 bases and J by 4 bases. CDR3 in DNA: TGTGCCAGCAGCACGACTAGCGGGTATTACAATGAGCAGTTCTTC. Amino acids: CASSTTSGYYNEQFF.

The chain carries TRBV18 and TRBJ2-5; a weak D match, TRBD1 (6 bases). V dropped 4 bases and J dropped 2 bases, with 11 bases sitting between them. The length of the CDR3 is 14 residues. Germline loops: CDR1 KGHSH, CDR2 LQKENI. CDR3 nucleotides: TGTGCCAGCTCACAATCCGGACAGCAAGAGACCCAGTACTTC. Its translation: CASSQSGQQETQYF.

The V call is TRBV28, the J call TRBJ1-1; 7 nucleotides match TRBD1. V lost 7 bases to trimming and J lost 5 bases; unmatched junction nucleotides: 10. CDR3 size: 14 residues. Germline loops: CDR1 MDHEN, CDR2 SYDVKM. The CDR3 DNA is TGTGCCAGCACGCCTGGGAAACAGGGGACTGAAGCTTTCTTT. It codes for CASTPGKQGTEAFF.

The chain joins TRBV6-6 to TRBJ2-7, with TRBD2 as a possible D gene (5 bases). Trimming left V 4 bases short and J 2 bases short, with 9 bases between. Germline V gene lookup returns CDR1 MNHNY and CDR2 SVGAGI (reference sequence). The CDR3 is made up of 13 amino acids. The CDR3 loop is CASSSGMAYEQYV. As DNA, the CDR3 is TGTGCCAGCAGTTCGGGGATGGCCTACGAGCAGTACGTC.

The chain is built from TRBV10-3 and TRBJ1-1; TRBD1 might be the D (5 bases). This CDR3 contains 13 residues. V lost 6 bases, J lost 5 bases, and 13 bases lay in between. CDR1 ENHRY and CDR2 SYGVKD come from the germline V gene. The CDR3 DNA sequence: TGTGCCATCAGCCCAACAGGAGAAACTGAAGCTTTCTTT. Protein: CAISPTGETEAFF.

The V and J genes are TRBV5-4 and TRBJ1-2; TRBD1 agrees at 8 bases. The V segment lost 6 bases and the J segment 8 bases; nucleotides outside the gene matches: 12. CDR3 length equals 14 residues. Germline V gene data show CDR1 as SGHNT and CDR2 as YYREEE (reference sequence). CDR3 nucleotides: TGTGCCAGCACCAATCCCCAGGGGGCGCGAGGCTACACCTTC. Protein sequence: CASTNPQGARGYTF. The full variable domain, its missing parts supplied by reference TRBV5-4 and TRBJ1-2, is ETGVTQSPTHLIKTRGQQVTLRCSSQSGHNTVSWYQQALGQGPQFIFQYYREEENGRGNFPPRFSGLQFPNYSSELNVNALELDDSALYLCASTNPQGARGYTFGSGTRLTVV.

The chain combines TRBV12-5 with TRBJ1-5; D gene ambiguous. CDR1 is LGHNT and CDR2 is FRNRAP in the germline V gene. CDR3 length equals 13 residues. V was trimmed by 3 bases and J by 4 bases, leaving 7 bases between them. This chain's CDR3 is CASGLTGNQPQHF. The CDR3 DNA is TGTGCTAGTGGTTTAACGGGGAATCAGCCCCAGCATTTT.

This chain joins TRBV5-4 and TRBJ2-1; TRBD2 matches 9 bases. Germline V lookup: CDR1 SGHNT, CDR2 YYREEE (reference sequence). The V gene end was trimmed by 4 bases and the J gene end by 4 bases; junction bases not matched to a gene: 15. CDR3 length: 18 residues. DNA of the CDR3: TGTGCCAGCAGCAAACCGTTCGTCAGCGGGGGGTCTTACAATGAGCAGTTCTTC. Translation gives CASSKPFVSGGSYNEQFF.

The rearrangement links TRBV4-3 to TRBJ1-1, with TRBD1 as a possible D gene (5 bases). CDR3 length: 15 amino acids. Germline CDR1 LGHNA, CDR2 YSLEER. Trimming removed 0 bases at V and 1 base at J, with 9 bases between. CDR3 loop: CASSQDAGQNTEAFF. CDR3 DNA sequence: TGCGCCAGCAGCCAAGATGCAGGGCAGAACACTGAAGCTTTCTTT.

The gene calls are TRBV7-9 and TRBJ2-7; the D is unclear. This CDR3 comprises 14 residues. CDR1 and CDR2 from the germline V gene are SEHNR and FQNEAQ (reference sequence). V lost 5 bases to trimming and J lost 6 bases, with 17 bases between them. The CDR3 region is CASSPLESSIEQYF. DNA for the CDR3: TGTGCCAGCAGCCCCCTAGAGTCCAGCATCGAGCAGTACTTC.

The rearrangement joins TRBV4-3 to TRBJ2-2; 12 positions agree with TRBD2. This CDR3 has 18 amino acids. Germline-derived CDR1 and CDR2 are LGHNA and YSLEER. After removal of 2 bases from V and 1 base from J, the junction contained 5 bases not matched to a gene. The CDR3 bases are TGCGCCAGCAGCCAAAGTCCACTAGCGGGGGGGAACACCGGGGAGCTGTTTTTT. Protein: CASSQSPLAGGNTGELFF.